The following is a TCR beta chain sequence with its context. Its antigen remains undetermined. The junction departs from germline at one end; a sequencing error may be responsible. This entry belongs to a study of tumor-infiltrating lymphocytes in primary liver carcinoma (dated by TCRdb to about 2017). With respect to the entire study: Between late 2015 and March 2016, a few patients in China with histopathologically diagnosed primary liver carcinoma had their tumors surgically resected. Hepatocellular carcinoma (four) or combined HCC and intrahepatic cholangiocarcinoma (one) was present in the five patients, who were three men and two women aged 30 to 69 years. The five patients had tumors staged T1-T3 N0M0, with maximum diameters ranging from roughly 4 to 10 cm. Roughly 3.5 to 7.5 million productive TCRbeta reads were obtained per sample, and no significant difference in read depth was found between tissue types. The study combined TCRbeta repertoire sequencing, expression microarrays and whole-exome sequencing across five regions of each liver tumor, with adjacent normal tissue and blood. TCRbeta repertoire sequencing covered about 35 specimens from 5 patients: some 25 tumor regions, 5 adjacent noncancerous liver tissues and 5 peripheral blood samples. Reproducibility between technical replicate repertoires was high, with correlation coefficients above 0.95 and mean shared-clone rates roughly 0.91.

General study outcomes and caveats: Only five patients were included in the study, and the authors note that the findings should be validated in a larger study. Because sequencing covered only the TCR beta chain and unpaired alpha chains were not captured, true repertoire diversity is likely underestimated. Comparison of CD4+ and CD8+ T cell repertoires was precluded by the use of bulk unsorted samples. The top 250 clones accounted for a significantly greater share of the repertoire in tumors than in blood (p = 0.039). Pairs of tumor regions showed greater repertoire overlap (mean around 35%) than tumor-adjacent pairs (approximately 17%) or tumor-blood pairs (roughly 15%), which is consistent with antigen-driven expansion.

There are 15 amino acids in the CDR3, from cysteine to phenylalanine inclusive. The sequence is cut down to CDR3 DNA, 45 bases in frame from base 1. From a lookup of the germline V gene, CDR1 and CDR2 are MNHNS and SASEGT. Blood RNA was extracted from unsorted whole blood using TRIzol reagent, and germline DNA was obtained with the DNeasy Blood & Tissue kit. Patients had chronic HBV infection and were treatment-naive at sampling. Before surgery, four milliliters of peripheral blood were collected into K2EDTA tubes. A constant-region primer and ProtoScript II reverse transcriptase were used to reverse-transcribe TCRbeta-specific cDNA from around 480 ng total RNA. Three nested multiplex PCR rounds, following a slightly modified ARM-PCR procedure, were used to build the TCRbeta libraries. Each of the first two PCR rounds ran for about 9 cycles and used multiplex TRBV1-TRBV30 forward primers together with a Cbeta reverse primer. Sample barcodes and Illumina adapters were attached in a final 25-cycle PCR using Deep VentR polymerase. Before sequencing, amplicons of 200-500 bp were purified from gel using a QIAquick gel extraction kit. An Illumina HiSeq 2500 was used to sequence the TCRbeta amplicons, generating 250-bp paired-end reads. Regarding the original processing steps: Reads were quality-trimmed with Trimmomatic v0.33, and paired reads were merged with FLASH v1.2.11 to recover full CDR3 sequences. V, D and J germline segments were assigned to the rearranged TCRbeta sequences by MiGEC v1.2.1b. VDJtools v1.0.0 computed clonotype statistics and Shannon-Wiener diversity indices. Except for diversity analysis, only the 250 most abundant clonotypes of each sample were used in subsequent analyses to reduce sampling bias. The raw public data were reprocessed by TCRdb itself: fastp quality trimming at Q25, MiXCR clonotype calling, in-frame beta chains only. Merged by CDR3 protein, the rows form single entries marked with the most common genes and DNA. TCRdb, not the authors, supplied the V and J calls. For this sample there are 320,000 or so distinct CDR3 sequences; about 60% appear just once. Roughly 9% of the sample goes to the ten largest clones.

Sequencing was done on a sample of peripheral blood. Rearrangement joined TRBV6-1 to TRBJ1-5; TRBD1 aligns with 7 central bases. The origin of this receptor is a man aged 40-49 years with primary liver carcinoma and hepatitis B virus infection. The CDR3 is CASSESGQHNQPQLF. The bases read TGTGCCAGCAGCGAATCGGGACAGCACAATCAGCCCCAGCTTTTT.